The 32 T cell receptor beta chains presented below share a single source sample, sequenced in a study of cytomegalovirus exposure and HLA in healthy donors (TCRdb year 2017). The receptor library was made with the immunoSEQ multiplex PCR assay. The table was pulled from immuneACCESS by TCRdb, which kept in-frame rearrangements only. Such tables lose some clones; where checked, under half of the loss comes from unresolved V genes, and the rest has no known cause. The sample table records roughly 56,000 clones; over 75% of these occur just once. The ten largest make up over 2% of the sample. What was sequenced was PBMCs. The receptors stem from a woman aged 25 to 39 in good health and CMV-seronegative.

This chain uses TRBV11-2 with TRBJ2-7, with D possibly being TRBD1 (5 bases). The CDR3 runs 15 residues. Germline values: CDR1 SGHAT, CDR2 FQNNGV. With 3 bases removed from V and 3 bases from J, the gap between germline ends came to 15 bases. The CDR3 region has the DNA TGTGCCAGCAGCTTGGTCGGTAGGGGAAACTACGAGCAGTACTTC. Its protein product is CASSLVGRGNYEQYF.

J is TRBJ2-2 and V is TRBV11-3, with D unresolved. CDR3 length: 12 residues. V lost 5 bases to trimming and J lost 7 bases, with 8 bases between them. Germline values: CDR1 SGHNT, CDR2 YENEEA. The CDR3 nucleotides are TGTGCCAGCAGCCCAGGCAGCGGGGAGCTGTTTTTT. Protein: CASSPGSGELFF.

CDR3 region: CASSSWTSGSVRDEQFF. The CDR3 DNA reads as TGTGCCAGCAGCTCTTGGACTAGCGGGAGTGTGCGGGATGAGCAGTTCTTC. This rearrangement joins TRBV4-2 to TRBJ2-1; 13 bases fit TRBD2. In germline, CDR1 is LGHNA, CDR2 YNFKEQ. The ends lost 5 bases at V and 8 bases at J; junction bases unmatched: 12. The CDR3 sequence is 17 residues long.

The V gene is TRBV27, the J gene TRBJ2-2; unclear D gene. The CDR3 totals 13 residues. V lost 8 bases, J lost 4 bases, and 11 bases lay in between. The germline gives CDR1 MNHEY, CDR2 SMNVEV (reference sequence). CDR3 region: CASGPQVTGELFF. In DNA form, the CDR3 reads TGTGCCAGCGGCCCCCAGGTCACCGGGGAGCTGTTTTTT.

This chain uses TRBV11-1 with TRBJ1-4, with D possibly being TRBD1 (5 bases). CDR3 length: 15 residues. CDR1 SGHAT and CDR2 FQDESV come from the germline V gene (reference sequence). Deletions cut 5 bases from V and 5 bases from J, with 15 bases between. Written as DNA, the CDR3 is TGTGCCAGCAGCCCCCGCCGGGGGGAGAATGAAAAACTGTTTTTT. Encoded protein: CASSPRRGENEKLFF.

This clone turned up a few times. This chain connects TRBV2 to TRBJ2-7; D perhaps matches TRBD2 (5 bases). The CDR3 covers 11 residues. The V and J ends lost 7 bases and 3 bases respectively, with 7 bases between them. The germline V gene has CDR1 SNHLY and CDR2 FYNNEI. The CDR3 region is CASIRGYEQYF. The DNA for the CDR3 is TGTGCCAGCATTCGGGGCTACGAGCAGTACTTC.

The CDR3 region is CASSIVEGAGEQYF. The CDR3 nucleotides are TGTGCCAGTAGTATAGTTGAAGGGGCTGGCGAGCAGTACTTC. The J gene is TRBJ2-7, the V gene TRBV19; D is possibly TRBD1 (5 bases). Germline V gene data show CDR1 as LNHDA and CDR2 as SQIVND (reference sequence). The CDR3 has 14 amino acids. V was pared by 1 base and J by 6 bases, with 13 bases between.

The V gene is TRBV27, the J gene TRBJ1-1, with D perhaps matching TRBD1 (6 bases). The CDR3 length is 14 residues. In germline, CDR1 is MNHEY, CDR2 SMNVEV (reference sequence). Trimming left V 4 bases short and J 1 base short, with 10 bases between. The DNA of the CDR3 is TGTGCCAGCAGTTACAGGGAAGGGAACACTGAAGCTTTCTTT. This sequence encodes CASSYREGNTEAFF.

V gene TRBV25-1 combines with J gene TRBJ2-7; TRBD1 matches at 7 bases. After removal of 5 bases from V and 2 bases from J, the junction contained 6 bases not matched to a gene. The germline CDR1 and CDR2 sequences are MGHDK and SYGVNS. The CDR3 sequence is 14 residues long. The CDR3 loop is CASSQRQGAYEQYF. Here the CDR3 DNA reads TGTGCCAGCAGTCAGAGGCAGGGGGCCTACGAGCAGTACTTC.

The chain links TRBV15 to TRBJ1-1, with 8 nucleotides matching TRBD1. CDR1 and CDR2 from the germline V gene are LNHNV and YYDKDF (reference sequence). Trimming took 0 bases from V and 9 from J; bases not matched to a gene: 9. This CDR3 is 15 amino acids long. The CDR3, as DNA: TGTGCCACCAGCAGAGATCTTAAAGGACAGGGACAAGCTTTCTTT. Translating gives CATSRDLKGQGQAFF. The whole variable domain, remainder taken from reference TRBV15 and TRBJ1-1, is DAMVIQNPRYQVTQFGKPVTLSCSQTLNHNVMYWYQQKSSQAPKLLFHYYDKDFNNEADTPDNFQSRRPNTSFCFLDIRSPGLGDTAMYLCATSRDLKGQGQAFFGQGTRLTVV.

The J gene is TRBJ1-2, the V gene TRBV28; 7 nucleotides match TRBD1. With V trimmed by 8 bases and J by 4 bases, 7 bases remained unmatched. The CDR3 extends over 13 amino acids. Looked up from germline, CDR1 is MDHEN and CDR2 is SYDVKM. For the CDR3, the DNA is TGTGCCAGCGGCGTAGGGACAGTCTATGGCTACACCTTC. Amino acid sequence: CASGVGTVYGYTF.

Details on this clone: Other DNA sequences from this sample encode an identical CDR3 as well. The gene calls are TRBV19 and TRBJ1-2, with TRBD1 identical over 7 bases. The CDR3 spans 13 residues. J gave up 4 bases and V 3 bases, and 2 bases lay outside the gene matches. The germline V gene encodes CDR1 LNHDA and CDR2 SQIVND (reference sequence). CDR3 region: CASSIGTAYGYTF. In nucleotides, the CDR3 is TGTGCCAGTAGTATCGGGACAGCCTATGGCTACACCTTC. The complete variable domain, with remaining parts taken from reference TRBV19 and TRBJ1-2, reads DGGITQSPKYLFRKEGQNVTLSCEQNLNHDAMYWYRQDPGQGLRLIYYSQIVNDFQKGDIAEGYSVSREKKESFPLTVTSAQKNPTAFYLCASSIGTAYGYTFGSGTRLTVV.

This chain links TRBV29-1 with TRBJ1-1, with TRBD1 matching over 10 bases. The V and J ends lost 4 bases and 5 bases, in that order; junction bases with no gene match: 4. This CDR3 is 13 amino acids long. Germline V gene lookup returns CDR1 SQVTM and CDR2 ANQGSEA. The CDR3 loop is CSVGGTGVTEAFF. CDR3 DNA sequence: TGCAGCGTTGGAGGGACAGGGGTGACTGAAGCTTTCTTT.

The chain uses TRBV11-2 and TRBJ2-2; D is unclear. The germline V gene encodes CDR1 SGHAT and CDR2 FQNNGV. The germline V and J ends were trimmed by 3 bases and 5 bases, with 7 bases remaining between them. CDR3 size: 13 residues. In nucleotides, the CDR3 is TGTGCCAGCAGCTTTAGCCGAACCGGGGAGCTGTTTTTT. As protein: CASSFSRTGELFF.

V is TRBV28 and J is TRBJ2-3; the match to TRBD2 covers 14 bases. The V gene end was trimmed by 5 bases and the J gene end by 0 bases; junction bases not matched to a gene: 13. The CDR3 contains 20 residues. Looked up from germline, CDR1 is MDHEN and CDR2 is SYDVKM. For the CDR3, the DNA is TGTGCCAGCAGTACAACGGGACTAGCGGGAGATTGGCAGAGCACAGATACGCAGTATTTT. Translated, it gives CASSTTGLAGDWQSTDTQYF.

This chain connects TRBV4-1 to TRBJ1-2; TRBD1 matches at 9 bases. Per germline, CDR1 MGHRA and CDR2 YSYEKL. V shed 4 bases, J shed 3 bases, and the junction held 18 bases outside the gene matches. This CDR3 is built from 19 residues. The CDR3 loop is CASSPSTILQGAPHYGYTF. The CDR3, as DNA: TGCGCCAGCAGCCCGTCCACAATCTTACAGGGGGCGCCACACTATGGCTACACCTTC.

This clone was seen only once. The rearrangement links TRBV7-2 to TRBJ1-5; D not resolved. V lost 2 bases and J 7 bases, leaving 9 bases between the germline ends. CDR3 length equals 13 residues. CDR1 is SGHTA, CDR2 FQGNSA, per germline. CDR3 protein: CASSLTSNQPQHF. The CDR3 DNA reads TGTGCCAGCAGCTTAACTTCCAACCAGCCCCAGCATTTT. Supplemented by reference TRBV7-2 and TRBJ1-5, the full variable domain reads GAGVSQSPSNKVTEKGKDVELRCDPISGHTALYWYRQSLGQGLEFLIYFQGNSAPDKSGLPSDRFSAERTGGSVSTLTIQRTQQEDSAVYLCASSLTSNQPQHFGDGTRLSIL.

This chain connects TRBV11-2 to TRBJ2-1, with D hard to call. The V and J ends lost 6 bases and 2 bases respectively, with 8 bases between them. Germline loops: CDR1 SGHAT, CDR2 FQNNGV. The CDR3 is made up of 13 amino acids. The CDR3 here is CASSSAPYNEQFF. The DNA for the CDR3 is TGTGCCAGCAGTAGTGCTCCCTACAATGAGCAGTTCTTC.

The genes are TRBV19 and TRBJ2-1; 9 bases line up with TRBD2. Trimming at V came to 10 bases and at J to 10 bases, leaving 8 bases not matched to a gene. Looked up from germline, CDR1 is LNHDA and CDR2 is SQIVND (reference sequence). The CDR3 spans 12 residues. CDR3 loop: CATDSGSGEQFF. Written as DNA, the CDR3 is TGTGCCACCGATAGCGGGAGCGGGGAGCAGTTCTTC.

The chain links TRBV4-2 to TRBJ2-1; no firm D call. Trimming left V 0 bases short and J 0 bases short, with 6 bases between. The CDR3 has 15 residues. Germline V CDR1 and CDR2: LGHNA, YNFKEQ. CDR3 in amino acids: CASSQDPSSYNEQFF. The CDR3 DNA sequence: TGTGCCAGCAGCCAAGATCCGAGCTCCTACAATGAGCAGTTCTTC.

The chain employs TRBV7-9 and TRBJ1-4, with TRBD1 identical over 7 bases. Germline V lookup: CDR1 SEHNR, CDR2 FQNEAQ (reference sequence). The CDR3 loop spans 15 amino acids. J lost 13 bases, V lost 1 base, and 12 bases had no gene match. The CDR3 nucleotides are TGTGCCAGCAGCTTAGGAACAGGGGTTGGAAACGGACTGTTTTTT. The encoded protein is CASSLGTGVGNGLFF.

This chain uses TRBV28 with TRBJ2-7; TRBD1 agrees at 9 bases. The CDR3 sequence is 12 residues long. J gave up 5 bases and V 11 bases, and 7 bases lay outside the gene matches. The V gene's germline CDR1 is MDHEN and CDR2 SYDVKM. CDR3 coding DNA: TGTGCCGCCCGGGACAGGGACCACGAGCAGTACTTC. The encoded protein is CAARDRDHEQYF.

The rearrangement joins TRBV27 to TRBJ1-1; D gene ambiguous. The CDR3 is 13 residues long. Germline values: CDR1 MNHEY, CDR2 SMNVEV (reference sequence). The V and J ends lost 5 bases and 7 bases respectively, with 14 bases between them. The CDR3 DNA reads as TGTGCCAGCAGTCCACGGGGTATCGGTGAAGCTTTCTTT. Amino acids: CASSPRGIGEAFF.

This clone occurred once. Other DNA variants within this sample encode the same CDR3. The chain couples TRBV27 to TRBJ1-1, with D perhaps matching TRBD1 (6 bases). The V and J ends lost 6 bases and 2 bases respectively, with 10 bases between them. CDR3 length equals 13 residues. CDR1 is MNHEY and CDR2 is SMNVEV in the germline V gene (reference sequence). The DNA for the CDR3 is TGTGCCAGCAGAAGGACAGAAAACACTGAAGCTTTCTTT. Its translation: CASRRTENTEAFF.

The chain links TRBV6-5 to TRBJ2-7, with D perhaps matching TRBD1 (6 bases). The V gene's germline CDR1 is MNHEY and CDR2 SVGAGI. V was pared by 5 bases and J by 6 bases, with 11 bases between. This CDR3 spans 12 amino acids. In DNA form, the CDR3 reads TGTGCCAGCAGTCTGATAGGGGGCGAGCAGTACTTC. Amino acids: CASSLIGGEQYF.

V is TRBV28 and J is TRBJ2-4; TRBD1 might be the D (6 bases). Per the germline V gene, CDR1 is MDHEN and CDR2 is SYDVKM. CDR3 length equals 13 residues. Deletions cut 7 bases from V and 7 bases from J, with 14 bases between. This CDR3 is CASKGDPLNIQYF. The CDR3 region has the DNA TGTGCCAGCAAGGGGGACCCCTTGAACATTCAGTACTTC. The variable domain in full, with the rest retrieved from reference TRBV28 and TRBJ2-4, is DVKVTQSSRYLVKRTGEKVFLECVQDMDHENMFWYRQDPGLGLRLIYFSYDVKMKEKGDIPEGYSVSREKKERFSLILESASTNQTSMYLCASKGDPLNIQYFGAGTRLSVL.

This clone occurred a few times. The rearrangement links TRBV6-5 to TRBJ1-1, with 9 bases aligning to TRBD1. Unmatched junction bases numbered 9, after V lost 6 bases and J lost 7 bases. Germline assignment: CDR1 MNHEY and CDR2 SVGAGI. The CDR3 totals 14 residues. DNA for the CDR3: TGTGCCAGCAGCTGGGGAACAGGGGGCGATGAAGCTTTCTTT. Protein sequence: CASSWGTGGDEAFF.

The rearrangement links TRBV2 to TRBJ2-2, with 7 bases lining up with TRBD2. Trimming took 3 bases from V and 4 from J; bases not matched to a gene: 5. Per germline, CDR1 SNHLY and CDR2 FYNNEI. CDR3 size: 15 residues. The CDR3 bases are TGTGCCAGCAGTGACATAGCGGGTGTCACCGGGGAGCTGTTTTTT. This gives the protein CASSDIAGVTGELFF.

The V call is TRBV12-5, the J call TRBJ2-3, with D possibly matching TRBD2 (5 bases). Trimming cost V 4 bases and J 4 bases, with 15 bases left between them. The CDR3 extends over 15 amino acids. Germline values: CDR1 LGHNT, CDR2 FRNRAP. CDR3 nucleotides: TGTGCTAGTGGTTCTCCTCCTAGCAATGCAGATACGCAGTATTTT. Translated: CASGSPPSNADTQYF.

This sequence joins TRBV4-3 and TRBJ2-7; possibly TRBD2 for D (8 bases). Germline CDR1 is LGHNA and CDR2 is YSLEER. The V gene lost 0 bases and the J gene lost 4 bases, with 19 bases spanning the gap. There are 17 residues in the CDR3. The CDR3 region is CASSQELGQREFYEQYF. In nucleotides, the CDR3 is TGCGCCAGCAGCCAAGAGCTGGGACAGCGGGAGTTTTACGAGCAGTACTTC.

The CDR3, as DNA: TGTGCCAGCTTCCACAGGGGTGAGCAGTTCTTC. This sequence encodes CASFHRGEQFF. The rearrangement links TRBV27 to TRBJ2-1, with 7 bases identical to TRBD1. The CDR3 extends over 11 amino acids. The V and J ends lost 8 bases and 9 bases, in that order; junction bases with no gene match: 4. The V gene's germline CDR1 is MNHEY and CDR2 SMNVEV (reference sequence).

V gene TRBV7-2 combines with J gene TRBJ1-1, with D perhaps matching TRBD1 (5 bases). The germline V gene encodes CDR1 SGHTA and CDR2 FQGNSA. Trimming left V 0 bases short and J 4 bases short, with 15 bases between. CDR3 length: 16 residues. This chain's CDR3 is CASSLAGGLLSTEAFF. Here the CDR3 DNA reads TGTGCCAGCAGCTTAGCGGGGGGATTATTGAGCACTGAAGCTTTCTTT.